This record covers a single T cell receptor beta chain. The antigen it recognizes is unknown. Per-base qualities were not stored, and no clone one base away is much larger. The sample is drawn from a study of blood T cell repertoires in COVID-19 (TCRdb year 2020). In the study overall: Samples covering the acute and convalescent phases of COVID-19 were provided by collaborators in the United States, Italy and Spain. The material from the prospective study consisted of cDNA or gDNA derived from T cells, B-cell-depleted T cells, or PBMCs. Subjects who had been exposed to COVID-19, were actively infected with it, or had recovered from it provided the deeply sampled blood TCRbeta repertoires that made up the dataset. The repertoires were released in a freely available public database meant as a resource for research on the immune response to SARS-CoV-2. Samples were obtained from the ongoing ImmuneRACE study (first 160 participants) and from 950 to 1,500 subjects provided by 6 global collaborators. The sample metadata nearly always contained a de-identified subject ID, COVID-19 status, age in years and sex. HLA class I and class II types, where available, came from metadata supplied by the sample provider rather than from assay-based typing. Beyond this particular receptor, the publication reports: How much clinical and demographic metadata was included differed by source and by participant, and the metadata was provided uncurated.

Measured from the cysteine to the phenylalanine, the CDR3 is 13 residues long. Just CDR3 DNA is preserved here, 39 bases in frame from base 1. For this chain, trimming is 3 bases at the V end and 9 bases at the J end, and the number of junction bases without a gene match is 6. As encoded in the germline V gene (reference sequence), CDR1 is DFQATT while CDR2 is SNEGSKA. Each collaborating institution followed its own protocols to collect whole blood in K2EDTA tubes. For TCRbeta analysis, collaborator samples were shipped as frozen whole blood, as isolated PBMCs, or as DNA extracted from either sample type. The immunoSEQ Assay, a bias-controlled multiplex PCR, was used to amplify TCRbeta CDR3 regions from genomic DNA. The authors' pipeline ran thus. Nucleated cell counts per sample were estimated from amplification of reference gene primers within the assay. Sequence reads were collapsed and filtered to measure the absolute abundance of every unique TCRbeta CDR3 rearrangement. For each sample, productive Simpson clonality was calculated by taking the square root of Simpson's diversity index across productive rearrangements. This immuneACCESS table, as held by TCRdb, lists in-frame sequences with V and J called but not all clones. Of the missing ones, under half trace to an unresolved V gene in checked studies; the others have no known cause. Clone size and V and J calls were adopted from that table, with D and trimming inferred from the DNA. This sample has about 100,000 clones in its table, and more than 75% of those were observed once. Jointly, the top ten make up around 7.2% of the sample.

Source material: peripheral blood. The TCR originated in a young man in a cohort sampled during active COVID-19. The sequence links TRBV20-1 to TRBJ2-1; 9 junctional bases match TRBD2. The CDR3 region reads CSASRGGASEQFF. In nucleotides, the sequence is TGCAGTGCTAGTCGCGGGGGGGCGTCTGAGCAGTTCTTC.